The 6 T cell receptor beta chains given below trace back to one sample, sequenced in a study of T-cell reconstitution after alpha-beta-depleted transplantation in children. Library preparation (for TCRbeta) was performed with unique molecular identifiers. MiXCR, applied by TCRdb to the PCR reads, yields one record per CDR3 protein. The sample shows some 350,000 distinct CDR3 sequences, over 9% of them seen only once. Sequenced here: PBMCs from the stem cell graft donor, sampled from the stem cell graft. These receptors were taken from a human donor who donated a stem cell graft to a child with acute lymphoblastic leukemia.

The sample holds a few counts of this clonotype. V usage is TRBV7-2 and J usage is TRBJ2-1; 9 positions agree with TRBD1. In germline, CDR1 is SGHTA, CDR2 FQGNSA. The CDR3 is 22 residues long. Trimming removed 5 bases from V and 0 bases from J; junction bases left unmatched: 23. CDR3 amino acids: CASSGRDRELSRPLNSYNEQFF. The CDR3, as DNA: TGTGCCAGCAGCGGGCGGGACAGGGAGCTTTCGAGACCCCTAAACTCCTACAATGAGCAGTTCTTC.

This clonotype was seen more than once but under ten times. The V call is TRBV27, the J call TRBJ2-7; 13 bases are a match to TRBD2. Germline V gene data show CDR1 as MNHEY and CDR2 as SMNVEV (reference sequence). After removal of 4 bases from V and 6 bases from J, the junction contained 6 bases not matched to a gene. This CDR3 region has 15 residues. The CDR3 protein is CASSWGLAGFSEQYF. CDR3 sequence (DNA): TGTGCCAGCAGTTGGGGACTAGCGGGATTTTCCGAGCAGTACTTC.

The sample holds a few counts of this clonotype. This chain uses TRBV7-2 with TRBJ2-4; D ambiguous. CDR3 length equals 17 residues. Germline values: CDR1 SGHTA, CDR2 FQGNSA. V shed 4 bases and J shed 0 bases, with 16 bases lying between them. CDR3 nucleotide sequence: TGTGCCAGCAGCTCCCTCCCGGCAGACTTAGCCAAAAACATTCAGTACTTC. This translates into CASSSLPADLAKNIQYF.

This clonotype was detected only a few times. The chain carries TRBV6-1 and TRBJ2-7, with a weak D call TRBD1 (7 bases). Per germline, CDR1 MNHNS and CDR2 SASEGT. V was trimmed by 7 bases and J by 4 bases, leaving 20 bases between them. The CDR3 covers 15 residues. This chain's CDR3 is CASNPPGGGRYEQYF. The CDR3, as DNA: TGTGCCAGCAACCCTCCCGGAGGGGGCAGGTACGAGCAGTACTTC.

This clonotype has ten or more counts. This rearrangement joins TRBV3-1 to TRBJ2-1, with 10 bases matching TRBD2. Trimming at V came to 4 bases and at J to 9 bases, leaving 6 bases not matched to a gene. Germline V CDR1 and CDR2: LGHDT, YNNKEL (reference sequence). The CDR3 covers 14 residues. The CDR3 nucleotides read TGTGCCAGCAGCCCGGGACTAGCGATCGTTGAGCAGTTCTTC. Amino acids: CASSPGLAIVEQFF.

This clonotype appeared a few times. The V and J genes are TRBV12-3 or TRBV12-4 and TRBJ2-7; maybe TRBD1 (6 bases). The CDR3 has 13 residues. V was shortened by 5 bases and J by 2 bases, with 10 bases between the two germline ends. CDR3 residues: CASSRDTTYEQYF. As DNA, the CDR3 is TGTGCCAGCAGTCGGGACACCACCTACGAGCAGTACTTC.